A single sample gave rise to the 4 T cell receptor beta chains below, sequenced in a study of blood T cell repertoires in COVID-19. Data came from immunoSEQ multiplex PCR; TCRdb stores just in-frame clones and leaves some out. The sample lists some 140,000 clones, 84% seen once, with 5% to 7% in the top ten. The sample comprised PBMCs or T cells enriched from blood (not recorded which). Source of these receptors: a man aged 35 to 55 with acute COVID-19.

This clone was seen only a few times. The chain is built from TRBV11-2 and TRBJ1-1; D is unclear. Trimming cost V 5 bases and J 2 bases, with 6 bases left between them. The CDR3 contains 12 residues. Germline V gene lookup returns CDR1 SGHAT and CDR2 FQNNGV. This chain's CDR3 is CASSISNTEAFF. The DNA of the CDR3 is TGTGCCAGCAGCATTTCTAACACTGAAGCTTTCTTT.

The rearrangement joins TRBV12-3 or TRBV12-4 to TRBJ2-3; D unclear. This CDR3 has 13 amino acids. V dropped 6 bases and J dropped 0 bases, with 7 bases sitting between them. CDR3: CASRATSTDTQYF. CDR3 DNA sequence: TGTGCCAGCAGGGCGACTAGCACAGATACGCAGTATTTT.

Points on this clone: Different DNA sequences within this sample yield the same CDR3. The J gene is TRBJ1-1, the V gene TRBV7-8; TRBD1 is a possible D gene (6 bases). The CDR3 is made up of 13 amino acids. The germline V gene has CDR1 SGHVS and CDR2 FQNEAQ. Trimming removed 1 base from V and 7 bases from J, with 10 bases in between. The CDR3 DNA follows: TGTGCCAGCAGCTTAGTGAAGGACAGTGAAGCTTTCTTT. Protein: CASSLVKDSEAFF.

The CDR3 spells CASSEWDTNSNQPQHF. The DNA for the CDR3 is TGTGCCAGCAGTGAATGGGACACCAATAGCAATCAGCCCCAGCATTTT. The J gene is TRBJ1-5, the V gene TRBV2; a possible D gene is TRBD1 (6 bases). Germline lookup yields CDR1 SNHLY and CDR2 FYNNEI. The length of the CDR3 is 16 residues. V lost 2 bases and J 0 bases, leaving 11 bases between the germline ends.